This T cell receptor (beta chain) is drawn from a study of blood T cell repertoires in COVID-19. Study-level background: The origin of the acute and convalescent COVID-19 samples was the United States, Italy and Spain. The analysed material was cDNA or gDNA that came from T cells, B-cell-depleted T cells, or PBMCs.

In the study's own analysis: Reference gene primer amplification in the assay estimated nucleated cell counts. The data were produced by immunoSEQ multiplex PCR, yet TCRdb's version contains in-frame clones alone and is incomplete. Clone size and the V and J calls come from that table; the DNA yielded D and trimming. The sample yields about 140,000 clones, 84% seen once. Germline lookup yields CDR1 SGHRS and CDR2 YFSETQ. The CDR3 runs to 14 residues. V lost 0 bases, J lost 7 bases, and 14 bases lay in between. V usage is TRBV5-1 and J usage is TRBJ2-7, with D perhaps TRBD1 (6 bases). The receptor's source is a woman aged 55-69 years with acute or convalescent COVID-19. Sequencing was done on a sample of peripheral blood. The CDR3 nucleotides read TGCGCCAGCAGCTTGGCCGGACAGCTCTGGGAGCAGTACTTC. It specifies CASSLAGQLWEQYF.